These 26 T cell receptor beta chains were sequenced from one sample in a study of blood T cells in healthy people across ages. A sample-barcoded 5' primer and a J-beta primer mix were used in a second PCR of about 7 to 11 cycles. Using its own MiXCR run on the 5' RACE reads, TCRdb lists one record per CDR3 protein. The repertoire holds 1.5 million to 2 million distinct CDR3 sequences, with about two fifths as singletons. Sequenced sample: blood. The receptor set was obtained from a human donor in good health.

The chain links TRBV11-1 to TRBJ2-1; TRBD2 aligns across 7 bases. Looked up from germline, CDR1 is SGHAT and CDR2 is FQDESV (reference sequence). V was pared by 0 bases and J by 5 bases, with 7 bases of the junction left unmatched. This CDR3 comprises 16 residues. In DNA form, the CDR3 reads TGTGCCAGCAGCTTAGCGCGGGGGTATATCGACAATGAGCAGTTCTTC. As protein: CASSLARGYIDNEQFF.

The CDR3 is CASSPRAGTGERDEQFF. CDR3 nucleotide sequence: TGTGCCAGCAGTCCACGCGCCGGGACAGGGGAGAGGGATGAGCAGTTCTTC. The V and J genes are TRBV28 and TRBJ2-1; 10 nucleotides agree with TRBD1. The CDR3 runs to 17 residues. The V segment lost 5 bases and the J segment 8 bases; nucleotides outside the gene matches: 15. Germline CDR1 is MDHEN and CDR2 is SYDVKM. Based on the CDR3 plus reference TRBV28 and TRBJ2-1, the full variable domain is DVKVTQSSRYLVKRTGEKVFLECVQDMDHENMFWYRQDPGLGLRLIYFSYDVKMKEKGDIPEGYSVSREKKERFSLILESASTNQTSMYLCASSPRAGTGERDEQFFGPGTRLTVL.

The chain employs TRBV20-1 and TRBJ1-1; TRBD1 might be the D (6 bases). The ends were cut back, 0 bases at V and 3 bases at J, with 11 bases in the middle. The CDR3 totals 14 residues. From germline, CDR1 is DFQATT and CDR2 SNEGSKA (reference sequence). The DNA of the CDR3 is TGCAGTGCTAGAGATAGGGGGTTATACACTGAAGCTTTCTTT. It specifies CSARDRGLYTEAFF.

The count of this clonotype is one. V gene TRBV5-1 combines with J gene TRBJ2-7, with D possibly matching TRBD2 (5 bases). The CDR3 covers 18 residues. V was pared by 4 bases and J by 1 base, with 24 bases between. Germline V gene lookup returns CDR1 SGHRS and CDR2 YFSETQ. The CDR3 DNA follows: TGCGCCAGCAGCCCCACGGGCCAGACGGGATTGTTTTCCTACGAGCAGTACTTC. Translation: CASSPTGQTGLFSYEQYF.

The chain employs TRBV29-1 and TRBJ1-5; D gene uncertain. Germline CDR1 SQVTM, CDR2 ANQGSEA. Deletions cut 5 bases from V and 0 bases from J, with 8 bases between. This CDR3 region has 13 residues. The CDR3 loop reads CSVSHGSNQPQHF. CDR3 nucleotide sequence: TGCAGCGTTAGTCACGGTAGCAATCAGCCCCAGCATTTT. The full variable domain, completed using reference TRBV29-1 and TRBJ1-5, is SAVISQKPSRDICQRGTSLTIQCQVDSQVTMMFWYRQQPGQSLTLIATANQGSEATYESGFVIDKFPISRPNLTFSTLTVSNMSPEDSSIYLCSVSHGSNQPQHFGDGTRLSIL.

The sample holds a few counts of this clonotype. This sequence joins TRBV28 and TRBJ2-6; D not certain. The CDR3 totals 17 residues. Germline assignment: CDR1 MDHEN and CDR2 SYDVKM. The V and J ends lost 2 bases and 0 bases respectively, with 11 bases between them. The CDR3 bases are TGTGCCAGCAGTTTACAGGCCCGAGTCTCTGGGGCCAACGTCCTGACTTTC. Protein sequence: CASSLQARVSGANVLTF. The whole variable domain, filled in from reference TRBV28 and TRBJ2-6, reads DVKVTQSSRYLVKRTGEKVFLECVQDMDHENMFWYRQDPGLGLRLIYFSYDVKMKEKGDIPEGYSVSREKKERFSLILESASTNQTSMYLCASSLQARVSGANVLTFGAGSRLTVL.

This chain connects TRBV18 to TRBJ2-6; TRBD1 matches at 7 bases. The germline gives CDR1 KGHSH, CDR2 LQKENI. The CDR3 covers 17 residues. Trimming at V came to 6 bases and at J to 4 bases, leaving 12 bases not matched to a gene. Here the CDR3 reads CASSPKITGAGANVLTF. The CDR3 nucleotides are TGTGCCAGCTCGCCTAAAATTACAGGGGCCGGGGCCAACGTCCTGACTTTC.

The chain uses TRBV20-1 and TRBJ2-5, with D perhaps assigned TRBD1 or TRBD2 (5 bases each). The V end lost 1 base, the J end lost 2 bases, and 17 bases lay between the germline ends. Germline CDR1 reads DFQATT; CDR2 reads SNEGSKA (reference sequence). The CDR3 has 16 amino acids. The CDR3 here is CSARVLPGTSQETQYF. The CDR3 bases are TGCAGTGCTAGAGTGCTGCCCGGGACCTCTCAAGAGACCCAGTACTTC.

In the case of this clonotype: A read error may be the cause here, since a much bigger clone is one base away. The chain links TRBV12-3 or TRBV12-4 to TRBJ2-1; a weak D match, TRBD2 (6 bases). V was cut by 8 bases and J by 8 bases, with 19 bases left in between. The length of the CDR3 is 14 residues. For the CDR3, the DNA is TGTGCCAGCTCCCGGGGGAATCATGACGATGAGCAGTTCTTC. Its translation is CASSRGNHDDEQFF.

This clonotype was picked up a small number of times. This sequence joins TRBV20-1 and TRBJ1-2; 8 nucleotides match TRBD1. There are 14 residues in the CDR3. CDR1 is DFQATT, CDR2 SNEGSKA, per germline (reference sequence). With 5 bases clipped from V and 7 bases from J, the junction kept 12 bases outside the gene matches. The CDR3 nucleotides are TGCAGTGCTTCCAAGGACAGGGTAGCGGGTGGCTACACCTTC. Its translation is CSASKDRVAGGYTF.

The chain links TRBV4-1 to TRBJ1-1, with D unresolved. CDR1 and CDR2 from the germline V gene are MGHRA and YSYEKL. The CDR3 sequence is 15 residues long. Trimming pared 0 bases from V and 1 base from J, leaving 9 bases between. The CDR3 loop is CASSQENLANTEAFF. As DNA, the CDR3 is TGCGCCAGCAGCCAAGAGAATCTGGCGAACACTGAAGCTTTCTTT.

This clonotype was seen a few times. The chain recombines TRBV20-1 with TRBJ2-5, with D possibly matching TRBD2 (6 bases). The CDR3 is 17 amino acids. Trimming removed 2 bases at V and 3 bases at J, with 22 bases between. Germline V gene lookup returns CDR1 DFQATT and CDR2 SNEGSKA (reference sequence). The CDR3 nucleotides are TGCAGTGCTAGAAAATCTTGGGCTAGCGTGCTTAAAGAGACCCAGTACTTC. It specifies CSARKSWASVLKETQYF.

The chain links TRBV5-1 to TRBJ1-2; D may be TRBD1 (6 bases). CDR1 is SGHRS, CDR2 YFSETQ, per germline. Deletions cut 2 bases from V and 3 bases from J, with 17 bases between. This CDR3 contains 16 residues. CDR3 nucleotides: TGCGCCAGCAGCTTAAACAGGGTCTGGGGTGACTATGGCTACACCTTC. Protein: CASSLNRVWGDYGYTF.

This clonotype has only a few counts. The chain is built from TRBV20-1 and TRBJ2-5; either TRBD1 or TRBD2 may supply D (5 bases each). Between the trimmed V and J ends, which lost 6 bases and 0 bases, there was a span of 11 bases. Looked up from germline, CDR1 is DFQATT and CDR2 is SNEGSKA (reference sequence). The CDR3 sequence is 13 residues long. This chain's CDR3 is CSAPGPYQETQYF. DNA of the CDR3: TGCAGTGCCCCGGGACCGTACCAAGAGACCCAGTACTTC.

This chain joins TRBV29-1 and TRBJ2-1, with D possibly matching TRBD1 (5 bases). The CDR3 sequence is 14 residues long. Germline V gene sequence: CDR1 SQVTM, CDR2 ANQGSEA. Trimming took off 3 bases at V and 0 bases at J, with 9 bases between the two ends. For the CDR3, the DNA is TGCAGCGTTGATTTGGACAACTCCTACAATGAGCAGTTCTTC. It is translated as CSVDLDNSYNEQFF.

On this clonotype itself: Compared with germline, one end of the junction differs, possibly owing to a read error. The chain is built from TRBV4-2 and TRBJ2-3, with no clear D. The length of the CDR3 is 12 residues. Germline V gene lookup returns CDR1 LGHNA and CDR2 YNFKEQ. The CDR3 DNA is TGTGCCGGCAGCTTCGACCGAGATACGCAGTATTTT. Translation gives CAGSFDRDTQYF.

This chain uses TRBV12-3 or TRBV12-4 with TRBJ2-4; D tentatively reads TRBD1 or TRBD2 (6 bases each). Between the trimmed V and J ends, which lost 6 bases and 13 bases, there was a span of 25 bases. The CDR3 spans 15 residues. The CDR3 reads CASSPGASSYNEQYF. CDR3 DNA: TGTGCCAGCAGCCCGGGGGCCTCCTCCTACAATGAGCAGTACTTC.

This clonotype has more than one count but fewer than ten. The V call is TRBV28, the J call TRBJ2-7; tentative D call: TRBD2 (5 bases). CDR3 size: 14 residues. Deletions cut 4 bases from V and 4 bases from J, with 14 bases between. The germline CDR1 and CDR2 sequences are MDHEN and SYDVKM. The CDR3 region is CASSSPGERYEQYF. The CDR3 bases are TGTGCCAGCAGTTCCCCCGGGGAAAGGTACGAGCAGTACTTC.

On this clonotype: One end of the junction does not line up with germline, which may come from a read error. This chain links TRBV7-3 with TRBJ2-5; D is possibly TRBD2 (6 bases). From germline, CDR1 is SGHTA and CDR2 FQGTGA. The CDR3 covers 14 residues. The CDR3 spells CAGSLIGGQETQYF. The DNA for the CDR3 is TGTGCCGGCAGCTTAATCGGGGGCCAAGAGACCCAGTACTTC.

This clonotype has just a few counts. The V gene is TRBV6-2 or TRBV6-3, the J gene TRBJ2-1; 11 bases are shared with TRBD2. This CDR3 spans 15 amino acids. V was clipped by 4 bases and J by 8 bases; unmatched bases: 7. Germline V lookup: CDR1 MNHEY, CDR2 SVGEGT. The CDR3 loop is CASSSMLAGGHEQFF. CDR3 DNA sequence: TGTGCCAGCAGTTCAATGCTAGCGGGGGGCCATGAGCAGTTCTTC.

With regard to this clonotype: A much larger clone differs from this one at a single base, so this may be a read error. This chain uses TRBV4-1 with TRBJ2-7, with 12 bases lining up with TRBD2. From germline, CDR1 is MGHRA and CDR2 YSYEKL. CDR3 length: 16 amino acids. CDR3 sequence reads: CASSQVASGGAYERYF. In nucleotides, the CDR3 is TGCGCCAGCAGCCAAGTAGCTAGCGGGGGGGCCTACGAGCGGTACTTC.

This clonotype appeared many times. J is TRBJ2-1 and V is TRBV29-1, with 8 bases fitting TRBD2. The trim removed 7 bases at V and 6 bases at J, leaving 11 bases unmatched. The CDR3 runs 14 residues. Germline lookup yields CDR1 SQVTM and CDR2 ANQGSEA. For the CDR3, the DNA is TGCAGCGCCTATAGCGGGGTAACCCCCAATGAGCAGTTCTTC. Protein: CSAYSGVTPNEQFF.

The chain combines TRBV3-1 with TRBJ1-1; D unresolved. This CDR3 has 13 residues. The V gene lost 2 bases and the J gene lost 4 bases, with 8 bases spanning the gap. Germline V gene data show CDR1 as LGHDT and CDR2 as YNNKEL (reference sequence). This CDR3 reads CASSQLDATEAFF. CDR3 bases: TGTGCCAGCAGCCAACTGGATGCCACTGAAGCTTTCTTT.

The gene calls are TRBV9 and TRBJ1-2; D remains ambiguous. The V end was cut by 0 bases, the J end by 5 bases, with 8 bases between. The CDR3 runs to 13 residues. The germline gives CDR1 SGDLS, CDR2 YYNGEE. CDR3 bases: TGTGCCAGCAGCGTAGTAGCGGAGTATGGCTACACCTTC. This codes for CASSVVAEYGYTF. Full variable domain (rest looked up from reference TRBV9 and TRBJ1-2): DSGVTQTPKHLITATGQRVTLRCSPRSGDLSVYWYQQSLDQGLQFLIQYYNGEERAKGNILERFSAQQFPDLHSELNLSSLELGDSALYFCASSVVAEYGYTFGSGTRLTVV.

V and J are TRBV12-3 or TRBV12-4 and TRBJ2-3; TRBD2 aligns across 12 bases. CDR3 length: 18 residues. The V segment lost 2 bases and the J segment 0 bases; nucleotides outside the gene matches: 6. The CDR3 loop reads CASSLLTSGGPSTDTQYF. CDR3 DNA: TGTGCCAGCAGTTTATTGACTAGCGGGGGCCCTAGCACAGATACGCAGTATTTT.

J is TRBJ2-3 and V is TRBV7-3; 11 bases match TRBD2. CDR3 size: 14 residues. Trimming at V came to 0 bases and at J to 9 bases, leaving 2 bases not matched to a gene. The germline V gene has CDR1 SGHTA and CDR2 FQGTGA. The CDR3 bases are TGTGCCAGCAGCTTAACTGTAGCGGGGGGGACGCAGTATTTT. Encoded protein: CASSLTVAGGTQYF.